The source of this TCR beta chain is a study of identical twins. V was clipped by 6 bases and J by 4 bases; unmatched bases: 7. The germline V gene encodes CDR1 SQVTM and CDR2 ANQGSEA. This CDR3 spans 13 amino acids. TCRdb redid the calling of the 5' RACE reads with MiXCR, one entry per CDR3 protein. The sample lists approximately 590,000 distinct CDR3 sequences; 9% to 10% were seen once. These data were also reused for a study on yellow fever vaccine responses in identical twins. That paper adds: It has been reported that, in twins, the vaccine T cell response seemed partly convergent and partly personalized.

The TCR originated in a woman aged 18-29 years in good health. V and J are TRBV29-1 and TRBJ2-7; 9 nucleotides align to TRBD2. Sequencing used PBMCs. The CDR3 DNA reads as TGCAGCGTCCCCGGGACTAGCAGTTACGAGCAGTACTTC. This gives the protein CSVPGTSSYEQYF.